These T cell receptor beta chains were read from a single sample in a study of diagnostic markers for celiac disease. TCRdb reprocessed the reads and keeps a single row for each CDR3 protein, giving no DNA. The sample totals over a thousand distinct CDR3 sequences; its top ten clones hold 15%. The sample was either unsorted cells or a sorted T cell fraction (not recorded which). Receptor source: a human donor. The CDR3 runs from the conserved cysteine through the conserved F or W. Fields, in order: J gene, clone size, V gene, CDR3 protein. The size of a clone is reported for some rows only, either as once, few or many, or as a class for expanded clones.

>TRBJ2-1|medium-sized|TRBV20-1
CSARVTGGINEQFF
>TRBJ2-3|medium-sized|TRBV20-1
CSGRDLTDTQYF
>TRBJ2-3|-|TRBV12-3/TRBV12-4
CASSPTGDRADTQYF
>TRBJ2-3|large|TRBV7-9
CASSLPSEITDTQYF
>TRBJ2-1|-|TRBV5-5
CASSWGNEQFF
>TRBJ2-2|-|TRBV12-3/TRBV12-4
CASRHRVTGELFF
>TRBJ2-1|large|TRBV2
CASRITTYNEQFF
>TRBJ2-3|medium-sized|TRBV19
CASTNDLGTQYF
>TRBJ1-5|-|TRBV10-3
CAIGLAVDQPQHF
>TRBJ1-1|medium-sized|TRBV3-1
CASSPRGVRGTEAFF
>TRBJ1-1|-|TRBV10-3
CAISKLPNTEAFF
>TRBJ1-1|medium-sized|TRBV3-1
CASSQDSGGGQGRGAFF
>TRBJ1-6|large|TRBV4-1
CASSQVARISQNSPLHF
>TRBJ2-3|-|TRBV5-4
CASSRSVTSGGADTQYF
>TRBJ2-3|medium-sized|TRBV20-1
CSAPSADYTDTQYF
>TRBJ2-1|-|TRBV2
CASSEQSGGNNEQFF
>TRBJ2-3|medium-sized|TRBV4-2
CASSQIAGGPNTQYF
>TRBJ1-5|large|TRBV24-1
CATRARFTSVWPQHF
>TRBJ2-7|large|TRBV7-2
CASSTKNSPYEQYF
>TRBJ1-2|large|TRBV10-3
CAISEQLTVVYTF
>TRBJ1-3|-|TRBV20-1
CSVRGGSGNTIYF
>TRBJ2-1|large|TRBV10-3
CAISESFRIPYNEQFF
>TRBJ1-1|large|TRBV27
CASSYGGLRTEAFF